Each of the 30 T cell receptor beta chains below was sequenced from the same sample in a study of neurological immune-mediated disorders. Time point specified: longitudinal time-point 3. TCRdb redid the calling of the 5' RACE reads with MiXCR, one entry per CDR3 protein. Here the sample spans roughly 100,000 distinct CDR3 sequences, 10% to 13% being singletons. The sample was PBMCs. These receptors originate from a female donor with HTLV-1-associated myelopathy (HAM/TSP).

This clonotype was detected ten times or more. CDR3 DNA: TGTGCCAGCAGTGTGAGGGTGAACACTGAAGCTTTCTTT. Amino acid sequence: CASSVRVNTEAFF. V gene TRBV2 combines with J gene TRBJ1-1; D remains ambiguous. V gave up 4 bases and J gave up 0 bases, with 6 bases separating them. The CDR3 contains 13 residues. CDR1 and CDR2 (germline): SNHLY, FYNNEI.

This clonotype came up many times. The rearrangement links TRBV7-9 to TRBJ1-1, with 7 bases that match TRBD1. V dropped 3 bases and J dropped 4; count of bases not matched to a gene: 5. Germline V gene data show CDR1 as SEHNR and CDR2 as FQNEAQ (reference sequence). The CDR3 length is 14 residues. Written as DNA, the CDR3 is TGTGCCAGCAGCTTCGGGACAGTAGGCACTGAAGCTTTCTTT. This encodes CASSFGTVGTEAFF.

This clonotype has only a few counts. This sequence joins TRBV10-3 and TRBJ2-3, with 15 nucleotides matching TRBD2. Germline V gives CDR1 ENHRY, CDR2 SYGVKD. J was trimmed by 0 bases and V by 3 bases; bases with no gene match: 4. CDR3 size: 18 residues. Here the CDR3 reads CAISEGTSGGSSTDTQYF. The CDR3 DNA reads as TGTGCCATCAGTGAAGGGACTAGCGGGGGGTCTAGCACAGATACGCAGTATTTT.

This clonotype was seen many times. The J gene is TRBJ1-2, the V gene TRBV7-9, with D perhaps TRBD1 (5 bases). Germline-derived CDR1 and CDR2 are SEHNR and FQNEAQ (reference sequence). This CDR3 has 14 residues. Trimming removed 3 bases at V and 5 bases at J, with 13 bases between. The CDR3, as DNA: TGTGCCAGCAGCTTGAAGGGGATTGGGTATGGCTACACCTTC. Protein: CASSLKGIGYGYTF.

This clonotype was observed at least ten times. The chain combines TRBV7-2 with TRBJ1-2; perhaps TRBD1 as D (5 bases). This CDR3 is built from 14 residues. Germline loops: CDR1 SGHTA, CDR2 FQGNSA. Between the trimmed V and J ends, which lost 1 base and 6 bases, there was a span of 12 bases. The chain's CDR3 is CASSLVSGANGYTF. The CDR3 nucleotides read TGTGCCAGCAGCTTAGTAAGCGGGGCCAATGGCTACACCTTC.

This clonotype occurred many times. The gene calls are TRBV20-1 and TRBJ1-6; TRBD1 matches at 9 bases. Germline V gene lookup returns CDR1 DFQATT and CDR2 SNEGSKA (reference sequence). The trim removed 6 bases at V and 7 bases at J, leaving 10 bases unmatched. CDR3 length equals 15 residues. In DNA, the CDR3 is TGCAGTGCAAGAACCCCCGGGACAGGGAATTCACCCCTCCACTTT. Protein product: CSARTPGTGNSPLHF.

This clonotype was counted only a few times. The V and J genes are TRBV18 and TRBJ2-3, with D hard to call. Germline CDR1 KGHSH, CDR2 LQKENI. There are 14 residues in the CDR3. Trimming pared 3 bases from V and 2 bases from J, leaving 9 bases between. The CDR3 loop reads CASSPAWNTDTQYF. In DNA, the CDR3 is TGTGCCAGCTCACCCGCCTGGAACACAGATACGCAGTATTTT.

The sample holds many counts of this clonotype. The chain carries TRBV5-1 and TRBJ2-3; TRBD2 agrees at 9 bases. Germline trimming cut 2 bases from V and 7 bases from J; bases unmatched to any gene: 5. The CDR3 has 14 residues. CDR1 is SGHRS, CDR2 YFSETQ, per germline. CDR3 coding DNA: TGCGCCAGCAGCTTAGTAGCGGGGGAACATACGCAGTATTTT. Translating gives CASSLVAGEHTQYF.

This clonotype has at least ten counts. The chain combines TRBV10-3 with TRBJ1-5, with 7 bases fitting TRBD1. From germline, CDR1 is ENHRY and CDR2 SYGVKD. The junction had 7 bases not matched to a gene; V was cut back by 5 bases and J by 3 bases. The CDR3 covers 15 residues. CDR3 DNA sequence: TGTGCCATCAGTCGCAATACAGGGGACAATCAGCCCCAGCATTTT. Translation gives CAISRNTGDNQPQHF.

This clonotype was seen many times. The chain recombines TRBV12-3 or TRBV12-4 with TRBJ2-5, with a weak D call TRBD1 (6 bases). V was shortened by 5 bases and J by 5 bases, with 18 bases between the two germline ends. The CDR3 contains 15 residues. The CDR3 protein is CASSPRDTGQETQYF. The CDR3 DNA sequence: TGTGCCAGCAGTCCGAGGGACACAGGGCAGGAGACCCAGTACTTC.

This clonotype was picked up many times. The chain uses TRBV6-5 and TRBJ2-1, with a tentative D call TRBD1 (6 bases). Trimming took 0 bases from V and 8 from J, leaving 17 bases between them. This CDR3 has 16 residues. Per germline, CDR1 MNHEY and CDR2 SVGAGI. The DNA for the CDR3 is TGTGCCAGCAGTTACTCGACCGGGACAAGAGATTATGAGCAGTTCTTC. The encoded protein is CASSYSTGTRDYEQFF.

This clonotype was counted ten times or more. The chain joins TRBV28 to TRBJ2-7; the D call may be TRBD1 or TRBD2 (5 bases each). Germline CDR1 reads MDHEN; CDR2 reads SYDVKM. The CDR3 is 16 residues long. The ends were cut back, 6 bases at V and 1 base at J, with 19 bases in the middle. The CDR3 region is CASRGEGVFSSYEQYF. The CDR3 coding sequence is TGTGCCAGCAGGGGGGAAGGGGTTTTTAGTTCCTACGAGCAGTACTTC.

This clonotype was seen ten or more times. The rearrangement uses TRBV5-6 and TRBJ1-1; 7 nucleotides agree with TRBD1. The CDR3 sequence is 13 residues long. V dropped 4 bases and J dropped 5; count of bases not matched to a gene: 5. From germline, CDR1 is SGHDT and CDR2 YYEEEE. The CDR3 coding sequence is TGTGCCAGCAGCCCGTCGACAGGGACTGAAGCTTTCTTT. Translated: CASSPSTGTEAFF.

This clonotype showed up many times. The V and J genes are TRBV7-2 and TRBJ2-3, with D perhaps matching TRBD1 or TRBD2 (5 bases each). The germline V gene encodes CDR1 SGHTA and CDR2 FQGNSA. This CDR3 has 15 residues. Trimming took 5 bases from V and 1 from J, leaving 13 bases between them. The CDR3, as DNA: TGTGCCAGCAGCGAACGGGGCGGAGGCACAGATACGCAGTATTTT. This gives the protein CASSERGGGTDTQYF.

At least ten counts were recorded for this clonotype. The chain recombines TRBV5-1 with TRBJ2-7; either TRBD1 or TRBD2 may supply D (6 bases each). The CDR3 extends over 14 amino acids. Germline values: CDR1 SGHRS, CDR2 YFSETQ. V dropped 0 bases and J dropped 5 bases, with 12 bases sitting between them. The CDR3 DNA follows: TGCGCCAGCAGCTTGGCTGCAGGGGAGGACGAGCAGTACTTC. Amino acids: CASSLAAGEDEQYF. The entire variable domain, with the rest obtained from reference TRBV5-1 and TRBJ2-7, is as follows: KAGVTQTPRYLIKTRGQQVTLSCSPISGHRSVSWYQQTPGQGLQFLFEYFSETQRNKGNFPGRFSGRQFSNSRSEMNVSTLELGDSALYLCASSLAAGEDEQYFGPGTRLTVT.

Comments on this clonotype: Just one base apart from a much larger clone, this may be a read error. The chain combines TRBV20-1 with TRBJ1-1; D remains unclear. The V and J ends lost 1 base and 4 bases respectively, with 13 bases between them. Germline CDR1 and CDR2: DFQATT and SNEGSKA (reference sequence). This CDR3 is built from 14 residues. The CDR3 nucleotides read TGCAGTGCTAGAGTAGAGGAGGCTGGCACTGAAGCTTTCTTT. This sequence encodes CSARVEEAGTEAFF.

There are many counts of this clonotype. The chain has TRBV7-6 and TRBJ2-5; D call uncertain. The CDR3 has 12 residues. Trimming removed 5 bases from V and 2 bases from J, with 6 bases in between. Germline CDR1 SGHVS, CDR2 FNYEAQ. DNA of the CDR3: TGTGCCAGCAGCCATACTCAAGAGACCCAGTACTTC. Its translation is CASSHTQETQYF.

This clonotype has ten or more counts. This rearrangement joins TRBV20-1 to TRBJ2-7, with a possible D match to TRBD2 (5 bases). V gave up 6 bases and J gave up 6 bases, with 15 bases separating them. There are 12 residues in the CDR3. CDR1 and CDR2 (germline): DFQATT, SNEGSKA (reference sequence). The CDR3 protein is CSAIEVRGEQYF. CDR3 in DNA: TGCAGTGCGATCGAGGTACGGGGCGAGCAGTACTTC.

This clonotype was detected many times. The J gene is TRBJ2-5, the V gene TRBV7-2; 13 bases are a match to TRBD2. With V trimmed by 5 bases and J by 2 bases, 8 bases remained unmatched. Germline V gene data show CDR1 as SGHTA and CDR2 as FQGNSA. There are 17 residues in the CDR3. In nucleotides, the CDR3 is TGTGCCAGCAGCCAGGCCGGACTAGCGGGGGCACAAGAGACCCAGTACTTC. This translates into CASSQAGLAGAQETQYF. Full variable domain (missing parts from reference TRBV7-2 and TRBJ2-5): GAGVSQSPSNKVTEKGKDVELRCDPISGHTALYWYRQSLGQGLEFLIYFQGNSAPDKSGLPSDRFSAERTGGSVSTLTIQRTQQEDSAVYLCASSQAGLAGAQETQYFGPGTRLLVL.

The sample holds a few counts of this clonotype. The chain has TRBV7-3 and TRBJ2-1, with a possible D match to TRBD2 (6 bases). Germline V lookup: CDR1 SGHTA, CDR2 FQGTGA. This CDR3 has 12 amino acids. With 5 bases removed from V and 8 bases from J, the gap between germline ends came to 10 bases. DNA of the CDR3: TGTGCCAGCAGCCCGCCTAGCGATGAGCAGTTCTTC. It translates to CASSPPSDEQFF.

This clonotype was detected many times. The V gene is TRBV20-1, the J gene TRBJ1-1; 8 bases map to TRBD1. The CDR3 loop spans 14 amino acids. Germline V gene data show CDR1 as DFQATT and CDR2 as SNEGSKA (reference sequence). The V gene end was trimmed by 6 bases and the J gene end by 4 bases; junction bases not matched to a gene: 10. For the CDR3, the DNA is TGCAGTGCCCCGGACAGGGTTGGGGGCACTGAAGCTTTCTTT. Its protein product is CSAPDRVGGTEAFF.

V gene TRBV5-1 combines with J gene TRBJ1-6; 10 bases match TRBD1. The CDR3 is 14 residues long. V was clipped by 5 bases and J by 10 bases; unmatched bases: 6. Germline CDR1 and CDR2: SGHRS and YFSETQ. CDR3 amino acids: CASRPGTGVSPLHF. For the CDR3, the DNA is TGCGCCAGCAGACCTGGGACAGGGGTCTCACCCCTCCACTTT.

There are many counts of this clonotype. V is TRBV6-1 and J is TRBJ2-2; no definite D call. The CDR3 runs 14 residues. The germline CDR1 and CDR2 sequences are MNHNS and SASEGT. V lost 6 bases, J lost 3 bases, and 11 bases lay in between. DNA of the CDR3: TGTGCCAGCAGCCACAGTAGTGACACCGGGGAGCTGTTTTTT. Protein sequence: CASSHSSDTGELFF.

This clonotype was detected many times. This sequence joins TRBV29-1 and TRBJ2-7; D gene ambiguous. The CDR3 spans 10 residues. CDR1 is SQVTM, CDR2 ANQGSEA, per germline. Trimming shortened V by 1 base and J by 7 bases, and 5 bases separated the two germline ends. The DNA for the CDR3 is TGCAGCGTTGAAGTGGGGGAGCAGTACTTC. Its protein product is CSVEVGEQYF.

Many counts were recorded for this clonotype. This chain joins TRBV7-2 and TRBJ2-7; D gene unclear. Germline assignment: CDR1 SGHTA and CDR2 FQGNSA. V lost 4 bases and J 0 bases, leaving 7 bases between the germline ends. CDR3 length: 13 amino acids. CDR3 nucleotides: TGTGCCAGCAGCTGGACGGACTCCTACGAGCAGTACTTC. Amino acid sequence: CASSWTDSYEQYF.

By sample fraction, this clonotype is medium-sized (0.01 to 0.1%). CDR3 sequence (DNA): TGTGCCAGCAGCCATACTCTAGCGGCCCGCACAGATACGCAGTATTTT. Its protein is CASSHTLAARTDTQYF. The chain is built from TRBV3-1 and TRBJ2-3; the match to TRBD2 covers 7 bases. The CDR3 consists of 16 residues. The germline V gene has CDR1 LGHDT and CDR2 YNNKEL (reference sequence). Trimming removed 3 bases from V and 1 base from J; junction bases left unmatched: 7.

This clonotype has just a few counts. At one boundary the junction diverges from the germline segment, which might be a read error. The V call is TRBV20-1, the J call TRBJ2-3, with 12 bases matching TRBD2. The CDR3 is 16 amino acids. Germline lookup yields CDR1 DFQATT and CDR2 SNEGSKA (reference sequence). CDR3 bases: TGTAGTGCTAGATTAGCTAGCGGGGGGGCCACAGATACGCAGTATTTT. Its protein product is CSARLASGGATDTQYF.

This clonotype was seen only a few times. This CDR3 is CSARATGGGETQYF. The DNA of the CDR3 is TGCAGTGCAAGGGCCACAGGGGGTGGAGAGACCCAGTACTTC. This chain connects TRBV20-1 to TRBJ2-5, with 8 bases lining up with TRBD1. Germline assignment: CDR1 DFQATT and CDR2 SNEGSKA (reference sequence). This CDR3 contains 14 residues. With V trimmed by 6 bases and J by 4 bases, 10 bases remained unmatched.

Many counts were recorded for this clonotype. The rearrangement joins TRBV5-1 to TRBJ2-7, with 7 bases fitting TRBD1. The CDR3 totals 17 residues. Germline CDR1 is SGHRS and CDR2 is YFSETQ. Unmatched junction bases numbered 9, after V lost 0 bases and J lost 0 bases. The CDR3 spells CASSLAPTGASSYEQYF. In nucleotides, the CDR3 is TGCGCCAGCAGCTTGGCACCAACAGGGGCCAGCTCCTACGAGCAGTACTTC.

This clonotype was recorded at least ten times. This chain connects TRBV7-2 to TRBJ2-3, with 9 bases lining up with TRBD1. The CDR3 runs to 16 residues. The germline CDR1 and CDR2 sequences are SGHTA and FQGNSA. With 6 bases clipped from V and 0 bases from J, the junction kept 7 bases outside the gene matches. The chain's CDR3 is CASRAGTGYSTDTQYF. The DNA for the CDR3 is TGTGCCAGCAGGGCCGGGACAGGGTATAGCACAGATACGCAGTATTTT.